Included here is one T cell receptor (beta chain) sequence, with context. This entry comes from a study of T cell changes during pregnancy in multiple sclerosis. TCRdb keeps only in-frame clones here, not all; method: immunoSEQ multiplex PCR. This sample has around 52,000 clones, with about 91% found just once. The origin of this receptor is a female donor with multiple sclerosis, enrolled in a pregnancy study. The sample here was CD4+ T cells from peripheral blood mononuclear cells, taken in the second trimester of pregnancy.

CDR3 amino acids: CASSLEGGFYGYTF. The CDR3 bases are TGTGCCAGCAGCTTGGAGGGGGGGTTCTATGGCTACACCTTC. This chain uses TRBV5-6 with TRBJ1-2; weak D call: TRBD1 (6 bases). CDR3 length: 14 residues. V gave up 0 bases and J gave up 4 bases, with 10 bases separating them. CDR1 is SGHDT and CDR2 is YYEEEE in the germline V gene.